The T cell receptor (beta chain) described here comes from a study of control samples from healthy donors and cancer patients. The data were produced by immunoSEQ multiplex PCR, yet TCRdb's version contains in-frame clones alone and is incomplete. This sample yields about 250,000 clones, of which about 80% are seen a single time; 10% to 15% belongs to the top ten. CDR1 and CDR2 (germline): SGHRS, YFSETQ. The CDR3 length is 16 residues. The junction had 3 bases not matched to a gene; V was cut back by 3 bases and J by 0 bases. Source material: PBMCs. This sequence originates from an older woman with lung cancer. The chain employs TRBV5-1 and TRBJ2-1; 10 bases fit TRBD2. The CDR3 nucleotides read TGCGCCAGCAGCTGGTGGACTAGCGGCTCCTACAATGAGCAGTTCTTC. Translation gives CASSWWTSGSYNEQFF.